The 26 T cell receptor beta chains presented below share a single source sample, sequenced in a study of blood T cell repertoires in COVID-19. Assay: immunoSEQ multiplex PCR; the TCRdb copy retains only in-frame clones and omits some. The table records 60,000 to 65,000 clones, roughly 84% of them present only once. The sample consisted of peripheral blood. The receptors here all came from a woman of 80 years or more with active or convalescent COVID-19.

This clone was observed a handful of times. The chain combines TRBV14 with TRBJ2-5; D is possibly TRBD2 (6 bases). CDR1 SGHDN and CDR2 FVKESK come from the germline V gene. This CDR3 contains 15 residues. With 2 bases removed from V and 4 bases from J, the gap between germline ends came to 14 bases. The chain's CDR3 is CASSQYRGTRETQYF. The CDR3 nucleotides read TGTGCCAGCAGCCAATACCGCGGGACCCGAGAGACCCAGTACTTC.

V usage is TRBV25-1 and J usage is TRBJ1-2; D remains unclear. CDR1 and CDR2 (germline): MGHDK, SYGVNS. The CDR3 contains 14 residues. V was trimmed by 1 base and J by 3 bases, leaving 9 bases between them. CDR3 in amino acids: CASSESGLYYGYTF. Written as DNA, the CDR3 is TGTGCCAGCAGTGAATCTGGCCTTTACTATGGCTACACCTTC.

This chain uses TRBV5-4 with TRBJ2-7, with D possibly being TRBD1 (6 bases). The CDR3 sequence is 15 residues long. Deletions cut 5 bases from V and 0 bases from J, with 15 bases between. Germline V gene lookup returns CDR1 SGHNT and CDR2 YYREEE (reference sequence). CDR3 residues: CASSGRRQDSYEQYF. In DNA, the CDR3 is TGTGCCAGCAGTGGCCGCCGACAGGACTCCTACGAGCAGTACTTC.

This clone was counted a few times. This chain joins TRBV7-9 and TRBJ1-2; 12 nucleotides align to TRBD1. Germline V CDR1 and CDR2: SEHNR, FQNEAQ (reference sequence). Losses at the gene ends were 5 bases for V and 0 bases for J; bases not matched to a gene: 4. This CDR3 has 16 residues. The CDR3 bases are TGTGCCAGCAGCCCGGGGACAGGGGGCTCTAACTATGGCTACACCTTC. Protein product: CASSPGTGGSNYGYTF.

This chain uses TRBV5-1 with TRBJ2-3; D remains unclear. The CDR3 extends over 13 amino acids. V lost 3 bases and J lost 6, with 11 bases in between. The germline V gene has CDR1 SGHRS and CDR2 YFSETQ. CDR3 sequence: CASSYRLEDTQYF. In DNA form, the CDR3 reads TGCGCCAGCAGCTACCGACTGGAGGATACGCAGTATTTT.

The chain uses TRBV2 and TRBJ2-7; TRBD2 aligns across 11 bases. Trimming took 4 bases from V and 3 from J; bases not matched to a gene: 5. The CDR3 sequence is 15 residues long. In germline, CDR1 is SNHLY, CDR2 FYNNEI. The CDR3 nucleotides are TGTGCCAGCAGTGCTCTAGCGGGGGGACTCTACGAGCAGTACTTC. This translates into CASSALAGGLYEQYF.

J is TRBJ2-3 and V is TRBV19; a weak D match, TRBD2 (6 bases). CDR1 LNHDA and CDR2 SQIVND come from the germline V gene (reference sequence). CDR3 length: 13 residues. Trimming shortened V by 3 bases and J by 3 bases, and 7 bases separated the two germline ends. The CDR3 region has the DNA TGTGCCAGTAGTATCGGGGGAACAGATACGCAGTATTTT. This sequence encodes CASSIGGTDTQYF.

V gene TRBV5-1 combines with J gene TRBJ1-1, with TRBD1 identical over 7 bases. Trimming removed 2 bases from V and 5 bases from J; junction bases left unmatched: 3. Germline CDR1 and CDR2: SGHRS and YFSETQ. This CDR3 contains 13 residues. This chain's CDR3 is CASSFQQGTEAFF. The CDR3 nucleotides are TGCGCCAGCAGCTTCCAACAGGGGACTGAAGCTTTCTTT. Looking up the rest from reference TRBV5-1 and TRBJ1-1 gives the full variable domain: KAGVTQTPRYLIKTRGQQVTLSCSPISGHRSVSWYQQTPGQGLQFLFEYFSETQRNKGNFPGRFSGRQFSNSRSEMNVSTLELGDSALYLCASSFQQGTEAFFGQGTRLTVV.

The chain combines TRBV6-5 with TRBJ1-3, with D maybe TRBD1 (5 bases). This CDR3 comprises 15 residues. Germline V gene sequence: CDR1 MNHEY, CDR2 SVGAGI. V lost 6 bases to trimming and J lost 0 bases, with 12 bases between them. The DNA of the CDR3 is TGTGCCAGCAGGAGACAGCGCCGCTCTGGAAACACCATATATTTT. Translation: CASRRQRRSGNTIYF.

The J gene is TRBJ1-2, the V gene TRBV5-1, with TRBD1 matching 9 bases. This CDR3 region has 15 residues. Germline assignment: CDR1 SGHRS and CDR2 YFSETQ. The trim removed 3 bases at V and 7 bases at J, leaving 10 bases unmatched. The CDR3 sequence is CASSSGTGYEGGYTF. CDR3 DNA: TGCGCCAGCAGCTCCGGGACAGGGTATGAGGGTGGCTACACCTTC.

V usage is TRBV12-3 or TRBV12-4 and J usage is TRBJ2-2; D perhaps matches TRBD2 (6 bases). This CDR3 is 13 amino acids long. V was shortened by 10 bases and J by 6 bases, with 15 bases between the two germline ends. Here the CDR3 reads CATFRWGAGELFF. The DNA of the CDR3 is TGTGCCACCTTTCGATGGGGGGCCGGGGAGCTGTTTTTT.

CDR3 loop: CASRGGISTDTQYF. CDR3 DNA: TGTGCCTCAAGAGGCGGTATTAGCACAGATACGCAGTATTTT. V usage is TRBV19 and J usage is TRBJ2-3; no definite D call. The CDR3 extends over 14 amino acids. The germline V and J ends were trimmed by 11 bases and 0 bases, with 15 bases remaining between them. Germline CDR1 and CDR2: LNHDA and SQIVND (reference sequence).

The V and J genes are TRBV13 and TRBJ1-2; 7 positions match TRBD1. V was clipped by 5 bases and J by 8 bases; unmatched bases: 11. The CDR3 totals 14 residues. In germline, CDR1 is PRHDT, CDR2 FYEKMQ (reference sequence). DNA of the CDR3: TGTGCCAGCAGCGGGCGACAGGGCCAGGGGGGCTACACCTTC. It specifies CASSGRQGQGGYTF.

This clone was counted once. The chain carries TRBV5-4 and TRBJ2-7; TRBD1 agrees at 7 bases. J gave up 0 bases and V 4 bases, and 4 bases lay outside the gene matches. Germline V gene lookup returns CDR1 SGHNT and CDR2 YYREEE (reference sequence). The CDR3 consists of 14 residues. CDR3 protein: CASSRDSNSYEQYF. The CDR3 DNA reads as TGTGCCAGCAGCCGGGACAGCAACTCCTACGAGCAGTACTTC.

This chain connects TRBV6-5 to TRBJ1-6, with 9 bases matching TRBD1. CDR1 MNHEY and CDR2 SVGAGI come from the germline V gene. After removal of 2 bases from V and 10 bases from J, the junction contained 6 bases not matched to a gene. CDR3 size: 15 residues. The CDR3 is CASSYGTGGISPLHF. Written as DNA, the CDR3 is TGTGCCAGCAGTTACGGTACAGGGGGCATCTCACCCCTCCACTTT.

The genes are TRBV19 and TRBJ1-2; 7 bases are a match to TRBD1. Per the germline V gene, CDR1 is LNHDA and CDR2 is SQIVND (reference sequence). V was clipped by 4 bases and J by 4 bases; unmatched bases: 9. The CDR3 loop spans 15 amino acids. Here the CDR3 reads CASSSRQGVSYGYTF. The CDR3 DNA reads TGTGCCAGTAGTAGCAGACAGGGTGTTAGCTATGGCTACACCTTC.

The CDR3: CASSQTDRVKTEAFF. CDR3 nucleotides: TGTGCCAGCTCACAAACGGACAGGGTTAAAACTGAAGCTTTCTTT. The chain is built from TRBV18 and TRBJ1-1, with 8 positions matching TRBD1. The junction had 9 bases not matched to a gene; V was cut back by 4 bases and J by 5 bases. This CDR3 is 15 amino acids long. Germline CDR1 and CDR2: KGHSH and LQKENI.

This chain uses TRBV11-2 with TRBJ1-3; D call uncertain. Germline-derived CDR1 and CDR2 are SGHAT and FQNNGV. V gave up 1 base and J gave up 0 bases, with 10 bases separating them. The CDR3 consists of 16 residues. The CDR3 region has the DNA TGTGCCAGCAGCTTAGTCGGCCCTAGCTCTGGAAACACCATATATTTT. It specifies CASSLVGPSSGNTIYF.

Only one count was recorded for this clone. This chain joins TRBV7-9 and TRBJ2-7, with 7 nucleotides matching TRBD1. This CDR3 is 14 amino acids long. Trimming cost V 5 bases and J 5 bases; bases outside gene matches: 9. Germline CDR1 is SEHNR and CDR2 is FQNEAQ (reference sequence). Here the CDR3 DNA reads TGTGCCAGCAGCATGCGACAGGGTCTCGACGAGCAGTACTTC. Amino acid sequence: CASSMRQGLDEQYF.

The J gene is TRBJ1-4, the V gene TRBV30; the D is unclear. V lost 0 bases, J lost 0 bases, and 8 bases lay in between. CDR3 length: 15 amino acids. The germline gives CDR1 GTSNPN, CDR2 SVGIG (reference sequence). The CDR3 DNA follows: TGTGCCTGGAGTGTTGGCTTTGCAACTAATGAAAAACTGTTTTTT. Translation: CAWSVGFATNEKLFF.

This clone showed up just a few times. The chain recombines TRBV19 with TRBJ1-2; D not certain. V gave up 1 base and J gave up 4 bases, with 7 bases separating them. The CDR3 has 13 amino acids. Germline lookup yields CDR1 LNHDA and CDR2 SQIVND (reference sequence). The CDR3 region has the DNA TGTGCCAGTAGTATAGGAGAGGCCTATGGCTACACCTTC. Its translation: CASSIGEAYGYTF.

This clone was seen once. The V gene is TRBV12-3 or TRBV12-4, the J gene TRBJ2-5, with 8 positions matching TRBD1. This CDR3 has 11 amino acids. V lost 6 bases to trimming and J lost 9 bases; unmatched junction nucleotides: 3. The CDR3 here is CASSGTGPQYF. DNA of the CDR3: TGTGCCAGCAGCGGGACAGGACCCCAGTACTTC.

The chain uses TRBV5-1 and TRBJ2-3, with D possibly being TRBD1 (5 bases). Germline CDR1 reads SGHRS; CDR2 reads YFSETQ. The CDR3 runs 14 residues. The V end was cut by 4 bases, the J end by 0 bases, with 9 bases between. The CDR3 protein is CASSRQPSTDTQYF. The DNA of the CDR3 is TGCGCCAGCAGCCGACAGCCTAGCACAGATACGCAGTATTTT.

This clone showed up just once. The genes are TRBV2 and TRBJ2-1, with 7 bases aligning to TRBD1. CDR3 length: 10 residues. The V and J ends lost 5 bases and 15 bases, in that order; junction bases with no gene match: 4. Germline V gene lookup returns CDR1 SNHLY and CDR2 FYNNEI. The CDR3 DNA reads TGTGCCAGCAGTCGACAGGGCCCGTTCTTC. This translates into CASSRQGPFF. The full variable domain, completed using reference TRBV2 and TRBJ2-1, is EPEVTQTPSHQVTQMGQEVILRCVPISNHLYFYWYRQILGQKVEFLVSFYNNEISEKSEIFDDQFSVERPDGSNFTLKIRSTKLEDSAMYFCASSRQGPFFGPGTRLTVL.

This clone was picked up one time. The chain carries TRBV2 and TRBJ2-2; TRBD2 matches at 10 bases. CDR1 and CDR2 from the germline V gene are SNHLY and FYNNEI. The V and J ends lost 6 bases and 6 bases, in that order; junction bases with no gene match: 7. The CDR3 has 15 residues. The CDR3 sequence: CASSRSGGAPGELFF. The CDR3 DNA reads as TGTGCCAGCAGCCGGAGCGGGGGGGCCCCCGGGGAGCTGTTTTTT.

In this sample, this clone turned up a few times. This chain links TRBV3-1 (or the pseudogene TRBV3-2) with TRBJ1-3; 8 bases are a match to TRBD1. The CDR3 extends over 14 amino acids. In germline, CDR1 is LGHDT, CDR2 YNNKEL (reference sequence). Trimming removed 5 bases from V and 4 bases from J; junction bases left unmatched: 4. The chain's CDR3 is CASSDRDRGNTIYF. The CDR3 region has the DNA TGTGCCAGCAGCGATCGGGACAGGGGAAACACCATATATTTT.